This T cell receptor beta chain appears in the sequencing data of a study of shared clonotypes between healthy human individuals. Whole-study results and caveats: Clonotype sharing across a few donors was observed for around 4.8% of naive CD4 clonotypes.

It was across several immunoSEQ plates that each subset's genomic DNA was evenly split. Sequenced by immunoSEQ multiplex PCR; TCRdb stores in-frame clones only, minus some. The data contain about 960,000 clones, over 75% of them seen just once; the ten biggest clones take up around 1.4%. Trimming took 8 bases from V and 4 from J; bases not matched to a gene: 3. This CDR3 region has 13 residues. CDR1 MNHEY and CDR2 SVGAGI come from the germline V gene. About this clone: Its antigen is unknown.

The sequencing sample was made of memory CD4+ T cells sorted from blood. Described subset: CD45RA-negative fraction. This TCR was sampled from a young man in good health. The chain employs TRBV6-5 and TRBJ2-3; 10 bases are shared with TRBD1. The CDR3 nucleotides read TGTGCCAGCGCCGGGACAGGGGCAGATACGCAGTATTTT. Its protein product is CASAGTGADTQYF.